These T cell receptor beta chains were read from a single sample in a study of cytomegalovirus exposure and HLA in healthy donors. Method: immunoSEQ multiplex PCR; TCRdb's copy keeps in-frame clones and lacks some. The sample includes roughly 130,000 clones, almost 90% seen only once; the top ten take 1.4% to 1.5%. Sequenced input: PBMCs. These receptors were obtained from a man between 25 and 39 years old in good health and CMV-seronegative. The conserved cysteine and the conserved F or W are not part of the CDR3 here.

j_gene | v_gene | CDR3aa
TRBJ2-5 | TRBV27 | ASSSLTRLSVETQY
TRBJ2-7 | TRBV18 | ASSPQPERSEQY
TRBJ1-5 | TRBV6-5 | ASSSGRLNQPQH
TRBJ1-2 | TRBV11-2 | ASSPGTPLSYGYT
TRBJ2-2 | TRBV6-5 | ASSYSTRGRTGELF
TRBJ1-5 | TRBV30 | ASSGPRNNQPQH
TRBJ2-1 | TRBV6-1 | ASGGQMTGTQF
TRBJ1-1 | TRBV10-1 | ASSDRGEAF
TRBJ2-7 | TRBV29-1 | SVDLGTGTYEQY
TRBJ1-1 | TRBV18 | ASSPGLRGTEAF
TRBJ1-1 | TRBV7-2 | ASSQPIGGKIEAF
TRBJ1-4 | TRBV27 | ASSLYPGANEKLF
TRBJ2-7 | TRBV27 | ASSGGGGEQY
TRBJ1-1 | TRBV19 | ASSSVDFTEAF
TRBJ1-6 | TRBV19 | ASTFGGYSPLH
TRBJ2-7 | TRBV2 | ASRRLAQHEQY
TRBJ1-1 | TRBV30 | AWSLWTGVEAF
TRBJ2-1 | TRBV7-2 | ASSSGGSFDEQF
TRBJ2-5 | TRBV19 | ASKSPAGLRETQY
TRBJ2-2 | TRBV7-2 | ASSRTYYTGELF
TRBJ2-1 | TRBV14 | ASSQRGNEQF
TRBJ2-7 | TRBV7-9 | ASSSSTGPHEQY
TRBJ1-6 | TRBV7-2 | ASTGTTGAYRTPLH
TRBJ2-7 | TRBV6-5 | ASSYYLAGGSYEQY
TRBJ1-1 | TRBV12-5 | ASGLFLRNTEAF
TRBJ1-3 | TRBV30 | AFLTGGSGNTIY
TRBJ1-1 | TRBV4-1 | ASSQDLGTEAF
TRBJ1-2 | TRBV5-4 | VSSSNQNYGYT
TRBJ2-2 | TRBV7-3 | ASSLTQGNTGELF
TRBJ2-1 | TRBV6-5 | ASRGTVQF
TRBJ2-7 | TRBV11-2 | ASSLLGSSYEQY
TRBJ2-7 | TRBV9 | ASSDSTRQGPNPSTYEQY
TRBJ1-3 | TRBV6-5 | ASTTGTSGNTIY
TRBJ2-5 | TRBV7-9 | ASSTGQGIETQY
TRBJ2-7 | TRBV30 | AWSATSGPYEQY
TRBJ1-6 | TRBV6-6 | ASSYSPAGLGSPLH
TRBJ2-5 | TRBV10-3 | AISGAGQQETQY
TRBJ2-1 | TRBV19 | ASSMLSGVRNNEQF
TRBJ2-5 | TRBV7-3 | ASSLGLAGGTGETQY
TRBJ2-2 | TRBV7-9 | ASSSRRVVGLESPGELF
TRBJ2-7 | TRBV11-2 | ASSERLAESYEQY
TRBJ2-1 | TRBV10-2 | ASSGPGQRGEQF
TRBJ1-6 | TRBV5-4 | ASSITGDSYNSPLH
TRBJ2-3 | TRBV9 | ASNNFNTRDTQY
TRBJ1-5 | TRBV25-1 | ASSGLGTGDQPQH
TRBJ2-1 | TRBV29-1 | SVEGLAGGPANEQF
TRBJ2-1 | TRBV7-3 | ASSLTSGLGYYEQF
TRBJ2-2 | TRBV2 | ASSEALGGFTGELF
TRBJ2-1 | TRBV2 | ASTSGTSGVGQF
TRBJ2-1 | TRBV7-6 | ASSLRLAGEEQF
TRBJ2-5 | TRBV7-3 | ASSPTSGSKTQY
TRBJ1-1 | TRBV27 | ASSGRDHTEAF
TRBJ2-2 | TRBV4-1 | ASGRTNTGELF
TRBJ1-1 | TRBV10-2 | ASSEHRGQTEAF
TRBJ2-7 | TRBV6-5 | ASGRRGGREQY
TRBJ1-1 | TRBV27 | ASNARGTAYMNTEAF
TRBJ2-3 | TRBV27 | ASRIAGETDTQY